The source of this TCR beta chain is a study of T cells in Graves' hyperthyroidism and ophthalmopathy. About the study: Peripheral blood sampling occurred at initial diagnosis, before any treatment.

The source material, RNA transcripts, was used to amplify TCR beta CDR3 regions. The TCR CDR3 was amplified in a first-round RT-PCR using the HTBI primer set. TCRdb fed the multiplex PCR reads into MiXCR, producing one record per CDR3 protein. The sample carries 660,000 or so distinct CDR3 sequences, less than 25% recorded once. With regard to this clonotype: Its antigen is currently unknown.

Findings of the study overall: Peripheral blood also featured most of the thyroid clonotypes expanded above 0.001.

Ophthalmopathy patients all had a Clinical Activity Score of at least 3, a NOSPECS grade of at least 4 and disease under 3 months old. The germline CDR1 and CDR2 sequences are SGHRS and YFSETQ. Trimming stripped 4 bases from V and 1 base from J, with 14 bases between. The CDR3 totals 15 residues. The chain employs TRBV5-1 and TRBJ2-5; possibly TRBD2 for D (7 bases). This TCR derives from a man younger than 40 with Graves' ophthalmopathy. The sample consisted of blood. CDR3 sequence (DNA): TGCGCCAGCAGCCTAGCGGACAGTTTCCAAGAGACCCAGTACTTC. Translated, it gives CASSLADSFQETQYF.